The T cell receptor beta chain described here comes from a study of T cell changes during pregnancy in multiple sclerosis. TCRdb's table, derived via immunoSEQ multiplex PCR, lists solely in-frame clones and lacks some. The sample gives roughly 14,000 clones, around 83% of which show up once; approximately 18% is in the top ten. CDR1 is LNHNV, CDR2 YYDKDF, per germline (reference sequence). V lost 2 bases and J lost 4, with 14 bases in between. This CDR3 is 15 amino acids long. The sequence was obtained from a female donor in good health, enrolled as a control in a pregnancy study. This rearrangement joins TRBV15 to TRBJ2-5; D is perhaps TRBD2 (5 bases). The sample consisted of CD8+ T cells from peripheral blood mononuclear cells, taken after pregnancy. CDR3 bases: TGTGCCACCAGCAGAACGGCACGGGGAAGAGAGACCCAGTACTTC. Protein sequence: CATSRTARGRETQYF.